Listed here is a single TCR beta chain. Its specificity is not known. The source of the sample is a study of early T cells in non-severe SARS-CoV-2 infection. The wider study: Chains were not paired, and sequencing was done on bulk RNA from unsorted whole blood. Study-level findings and limits: Anti-spike CD8 specificities were favored by VDJdb matching, whose results missed private and CD4 specificities.

Unique molecular identifiers (one per individual cDNA molecule) were attached. Via MiXCR, TCRdb re-called the 5' RACE reads, giving one row per CDR3 protein. The table records more than 65,000 distinct CDR3 sequences, 13% of them present only once. Germline loops: CDR1 SGHRS, CDR2 YFSETQ. Trimming cost V 7 bases and J 0 bases, with 16 bases left between them. This CDR3 spans 15 amino acids. The clonotype was recovered from an adult who was a healthcare worker with PCR-confirmed SARS-CoV-2 infection or an uninfected control (not recorded which). Sample: whole blood. The chain couples TRBV5-1 to TRBJ1-2, with a tentative D call TRBD1 (6 bases). CDR3 sequence: CASGPRTETNYGYTF. In nucleotides, the CDR3 is TGCGCCAGCGGCCCGCGGACAGAAACTAACTATGGCTACACCTTC. The whole variable domain, remainder taken from reference TRBV5-1 and TRBJ1-2, is KAGVTQTPRYLIKTRGQQVTLSCSPISGHRSVSWYQQTPGQGLQFLFEYFSETQRNKGNFPGRFSGRQFSNSRSEMNVSTLELGDSALYLCASGPRTETNYGYTFGSGTRLTVV.